The clone carrying this T cell receptor (beta chain) was counted between two and nine times. Its matching antigen is unknown. Germline and junction disagree at one end, which may indicate a read error. The sample comes from a study of tumor and adjacent non-tumor tissue in lung cancer. Study-level results: Compared with tumor, normal lung showed significantly lower TCR diversity.

The CDR3 totals 12 residues. The germline V gene encodes CDR1 MNHEY and CDR2 SVGEGT. A modified ARM-PCR protocol with three rounds of nested PCR amplified TCRbeta. One entry per CDR3 protein, called by TCRdb with MiXCR from the multiplex PCR reads. The table records fewer than 130,000 distinct CDR3 sequences, over 75% of them present only once. RNA was extracted from bulk tissue without any cell sorting. The chain employs TRBV6-2 or TRBV6-3 and TRBJ2-5, with unresolved D. Material: lung tumor tissue. This clonotype was sampled from a man in his 70s with non-small cell lung cancer. CDR3 sequence reads: CASSRSRETQHF. DNA for the CDR3: TGTGCCAGCAGTAGATCAAGAGAGACTCAGCACTTC.